This TCR beta chain was recovered during a study of T cell repertoires in cytomegalovirus infection. The wider study: Public TCR beta signatures were indicative of both CMV infection and a matching HLA type.

The study's findings and limits: Adding up the frequency of public TCR beta families identified people who carried CMV plus the relevant HLA. Ex vivo responses were dominated by HLA-C-restricted CMV-specific TCR beta clonotypes.

The germline CDR1 and CDR2 sequences are SGHTA and FQGTGA. There are 17 residues in the CDR3. V was clipped by 5 bases and J by 8 bases, with 27 bases between them. Of note for this clonotype: Antigen unknown. A single base separates this from a much larger clone, so it may be a read error.

In TCRdb, the reads were re-called with MiXCR into one record per CDR3 protein. The sample carries 560,000 or so distinct CDR3 sequences, about 17% recorded once. Sequencing was done on a sample of CD8+ T cells from PBMCs. The clonotype originates from a human donor in good health (CMV status not recorded). Some clones in this sample may be carry-over from other donors' samples. The gene calls are TRBV7-3 and TRBJ1-2; a possible D gene is TRBD1 (5 bases). The CDR3 coding sequence is TGTGCCAGCAGCCCACCTTTAAGGCAGGGAGAGGTGGAGGGCTACACCTTC. It codes for CASSPPLRQGEVEGYTF.